Following are 10 T cell receptor beta chains from one sample sequenced in a study of T cell therapy after organ transplantation. Sample time point: 20-29 weeks after completion of therapy. Which antigens these TCRs recognize remains unknown. Profiled with immunoSEQ multiplex PCR; TCRdb holds only in-frame clones, not every one. The table has about 21,000 clones, 84% seen once; the top ten hold 30% to 40%. This specimen was CD8+ T cells from blood, taken after autologous CMV-specific T cell therapy. These receptors came from a human patient who had received a solid organ transplant and had CMV disease. Some T cells may have originated in the graft donor.

The rearrangement uses TRBV9 and TRBJ2-1, with D perhaps TRBD2 (7 bases). The germline V and J ends were trimmed by 3 bases and 1 base, with 11 bases remaining between them. This CDR3 has 15 amino acids. Germline CDR1 SGDLS, CDR2 YYNGEE. The CDR3 spells CASSASGTSYNEQFF. The CDR3 nucleotides read TGTGCCAGCAGCGCCAGCGGGACATCCTACAATGAGCAGTTCTTC.

V usage is TRBV27 and J usage is TRBJ2-3; 9 nucleotides match TRBD2. Germline trimming cut 7 bases from V and 4 bases from J; bases unmatched to any gene: 18. Germline V CDR1 and CDR2: MNHEY, SMNVEV (reference sequence). The length of the CDR3 is 18 residues. The DNA of the CDR3 is TGTGCCAGCACCACCGTGGGGCTAGCGGGGACCGGGGCAGATACGCAGTATTTT. Translation: CASTTVGLAGTGADTQYF.

This chain's CDR3 is CASSAPGTRNNEQFF. The CDR3 nucleotides are TGTGCCAGCAGCGCCCCCGGGACGAGGAACAATGAGCAGTTCTTC. The chain recombines TRBV7-3 with TRBJ2-1; D is perhaps TRBD1 or TRBD2 (5 bases each). CDR3 length: 15 amino acids. In germline, CDR1 is SGHTA, CDR2 FQGTGA. V lost 5 bases and J 5 bases, leaving 16 bases between the germline ends.

V and J are TRBV18 and TRBJ2-5; tentatively, D is TRBD1 (7 bases). This CDR3 is built from 18 residues. Per germline, CDR1 KGHSH and CDR2 LQKENI. Trimming pared 4 bases from V and 2 bases from J, leaving 23 bases between. The CDR3 bases are TGTGCCAGCTCACTATGGACAGGAGGGCGAGGGGTACAAGAGACCCAGTACTTC. The encoded protein is CASSLWTGGRGVQETQYF.

This rearrangement joins TRBV9 to TRBJ2-1, with D unclear. The CDR3 covers 16 residues. Germline V gene lookup returns CDR1 SGDLS and CDR2 YYNGEE. V gave up 1 base and J gave up 8 bases, with 19 bases separating them. CDR3 in amino acids: CASSVFARQDVDEQFF. CDR3 coding DNA: TGTGCCAGCAGCGTATTCGCGCGTCAAGACGTGGATGAGCAGTTCTTC.

This chain connects TRBV28 to TRBJ2-7, with D possibly being TRBD2 (5 bases). Germline CDR1 MDHEN, CDR2 SYDVKM. The CDR3 totals 15 residues. The V end lost 4 bases, the J end lost 3 bases, and 16 bases lay between the germline ends. The CDR3: CASSSTGMPFYEQYF. The CDR3 DNA reads as TGTGCCAGCAGTTCAACCGGGATGCCCTTCTACGAGCAGTACTTC. Based on the CDR3 plus reference TRBV28 and TRBJ2-7, the full variable domain is DVKVTQSSRYLVKRTGEKVFLECVQDMDHENMFWYRQDPGLGLRLIYFSYDVKMKEKGDIPEGYSVSREKKERFSLILESASTNQTSMYLCASSSTGMPFYEQYFGPGTRLTVT.

V usage is TRBV4-3 and J usage is TRBJ2-1; D is undetermined. The CDR3 covers 15 residues. Trimming removed 0 bases from V and 4 bases from J, with 10 bases in between. Germline-derived CDR1 and CDR2 are LGHNA and YSLEER. DNA of the CDR3: TGCGCCAGCAGCCAAGATCAAGGCTTTTACAATGAGCAGTTCTTC. Its protein product is CASSQDQGFYNEQFF.

The chain links TRBV9 to TRBJ1-5; tentatively, D is TRBD1 (5 bases). The CDR3 runs to 14 residues. V gave up 4 bases and J gave up 2 bases, with 10 bases separating them. Germline V gene data show CDR1 as SGDLS and CDR2 as YYNGEE. CDR3 residues: CASSPGAGNQPQHF. The CDR3 DNA is TGTGCCAGCAGCCCCGGGGCAGGCAATCAGCCCCAGCATTTT. Variable domain in full (rest from reference TRBV9 and TRBJ1-5): DSGVTQTPKHLITATGQRVTLRCSPRSGDLSVYWYQQSLDQGLQFLIQYYNGEERAKGNILERFSAQQFPDLHSELNLSSLELGDSALYFCASSPGAGNQPQHFGDGTRLSIL.

By share of the sample, this clone is medium-sized. The rearrangement joins TRBV13 to TRBJ2-1, with 8 positions matching TRBD2. The CDR3 is made up of 15 amino acids. Looked up from germline, CDR1 is PRHDT and CDR2 is FYEKMQ (reference sequence). Losses at the gene ends were 5 bases for V and 5 bases for J; bases not matched to a gene: 8. The CDR3 nucleotides are TGTGCCAGCAGCCCTACGGGACTAGGAGACAATGAGCAGTTCTTC. Translation gives CASSPTGLGDNEQFF.

This clone turned up a few times. The chain combines TRBV7-9 with TRBJ2-7; perhaps TRBD1 as D (6 bases). Looked up from germline, CDR1 is SEHNR and CDR2 is FQNEAQ (reference sequence). Trimming removed 1 base from V and 2 bases from J, with 12 bases in between. There are 15 residues in the CDR3. This chain's CDR3 is CASSLVQGPTYEQYF. In DNA, the CDR3 is TGTGCCAGCAGCTTAGTACAGGGTCCGACCTACGAGCAGTACTTC.